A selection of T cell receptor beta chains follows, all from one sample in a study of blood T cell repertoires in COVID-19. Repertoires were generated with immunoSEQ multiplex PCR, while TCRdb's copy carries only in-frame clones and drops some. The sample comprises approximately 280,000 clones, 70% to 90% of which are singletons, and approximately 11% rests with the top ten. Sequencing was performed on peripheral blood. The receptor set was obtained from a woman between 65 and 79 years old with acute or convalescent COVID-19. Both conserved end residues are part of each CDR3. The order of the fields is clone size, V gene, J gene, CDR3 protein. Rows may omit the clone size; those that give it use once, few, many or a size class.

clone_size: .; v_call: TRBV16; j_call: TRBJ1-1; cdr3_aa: CASSQSRNTEAFF
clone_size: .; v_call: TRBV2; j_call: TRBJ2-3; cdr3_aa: CASGAGPQVKHTQYF
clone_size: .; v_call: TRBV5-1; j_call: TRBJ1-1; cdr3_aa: CASSLANTEAFF
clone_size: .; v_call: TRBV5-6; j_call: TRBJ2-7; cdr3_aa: CASSSTGNTYEQYF
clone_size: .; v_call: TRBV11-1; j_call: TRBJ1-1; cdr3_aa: CASSLALTMNTEAFF
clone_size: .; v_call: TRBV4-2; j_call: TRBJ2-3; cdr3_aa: CASSQSFSGGTTDTQYF
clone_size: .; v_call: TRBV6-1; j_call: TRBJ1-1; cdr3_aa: CASSDGTGWSQAFF
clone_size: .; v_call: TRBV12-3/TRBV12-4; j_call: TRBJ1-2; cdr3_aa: CASSLSGRYLTF
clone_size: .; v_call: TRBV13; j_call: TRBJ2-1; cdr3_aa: CASSTLREVNEQFF
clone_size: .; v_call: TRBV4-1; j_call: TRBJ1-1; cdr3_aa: CASTRGPQNTEAFF
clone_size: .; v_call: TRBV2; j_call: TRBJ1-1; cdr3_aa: CASSLQGRNTEAFF
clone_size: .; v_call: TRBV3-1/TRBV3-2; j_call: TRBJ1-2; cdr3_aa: CASSQVAGGGYTF
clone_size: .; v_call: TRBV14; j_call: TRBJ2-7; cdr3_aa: CASRGLSYEQYF
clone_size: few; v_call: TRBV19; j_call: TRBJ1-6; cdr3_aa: CASGVAEDTPLHF
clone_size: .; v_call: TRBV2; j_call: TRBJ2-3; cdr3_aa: CATAVPRLAGRTDTQYF
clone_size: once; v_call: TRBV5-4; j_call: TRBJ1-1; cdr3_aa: CASSWGQGVNTEAFF
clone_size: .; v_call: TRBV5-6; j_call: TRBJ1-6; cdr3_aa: CASSYGQGNSPLHF
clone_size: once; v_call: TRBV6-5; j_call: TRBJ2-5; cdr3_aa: CASQIAGSAVETQYF
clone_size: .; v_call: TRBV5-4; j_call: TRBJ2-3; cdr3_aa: CASSLGLAGASGADTQYF
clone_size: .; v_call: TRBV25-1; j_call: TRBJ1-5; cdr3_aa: CASMAQGSNQPQHF
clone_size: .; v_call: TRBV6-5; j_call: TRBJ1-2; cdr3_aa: CASRFRDRLGDYTF
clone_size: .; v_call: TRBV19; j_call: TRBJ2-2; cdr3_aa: CASRSGEVTGELFF
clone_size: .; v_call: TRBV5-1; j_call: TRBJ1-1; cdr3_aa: CASSPLQGNTEAFF
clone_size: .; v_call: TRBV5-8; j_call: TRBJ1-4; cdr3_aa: CASSLVQALFATNEKLFF
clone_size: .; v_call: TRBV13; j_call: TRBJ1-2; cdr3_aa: CASSLGQGDYGYTF
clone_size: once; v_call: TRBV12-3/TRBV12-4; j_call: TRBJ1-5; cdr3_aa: CASSLEVGSRHF
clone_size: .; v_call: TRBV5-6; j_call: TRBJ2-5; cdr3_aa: CASSGIGLAGAGETQYF
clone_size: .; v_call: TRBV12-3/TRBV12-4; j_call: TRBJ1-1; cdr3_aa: CASSFTAGTEAFF
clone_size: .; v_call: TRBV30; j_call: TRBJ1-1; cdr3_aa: CAWSANLKNTEAFF
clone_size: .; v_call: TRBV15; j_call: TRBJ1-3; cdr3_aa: CATSREAAGNTIYF
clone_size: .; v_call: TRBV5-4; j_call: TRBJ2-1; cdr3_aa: CASSLDRGGEQFF
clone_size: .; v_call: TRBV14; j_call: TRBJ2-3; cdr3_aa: CASSQGGASTDTQYF
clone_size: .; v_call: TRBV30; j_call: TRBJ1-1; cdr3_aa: CAWSVRVRGSTEAFF
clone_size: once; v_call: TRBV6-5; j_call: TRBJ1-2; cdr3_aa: CATQGTGGHGYTF
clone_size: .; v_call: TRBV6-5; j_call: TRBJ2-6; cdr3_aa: CASTLGGSGANVLTF
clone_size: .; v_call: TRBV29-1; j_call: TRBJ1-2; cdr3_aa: CSVEKARGYTF
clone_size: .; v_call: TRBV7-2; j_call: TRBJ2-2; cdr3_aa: CASSFHGGPTGELFF
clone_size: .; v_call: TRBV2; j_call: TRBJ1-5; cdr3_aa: CASSAQGGNQPQHF
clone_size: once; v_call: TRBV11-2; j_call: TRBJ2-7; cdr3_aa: CASSRGGQTYEQYF
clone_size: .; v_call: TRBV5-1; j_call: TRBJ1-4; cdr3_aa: CASSLMGGNEKLFF
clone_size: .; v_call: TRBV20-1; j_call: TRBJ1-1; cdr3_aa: CSASSGAEAFF
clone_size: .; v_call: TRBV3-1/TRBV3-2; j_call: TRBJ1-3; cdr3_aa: CASSQDSRAGGTIYF
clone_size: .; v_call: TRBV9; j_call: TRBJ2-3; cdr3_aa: CASSPGQISTDTQYF
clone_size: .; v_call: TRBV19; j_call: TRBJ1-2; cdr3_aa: CASMSGTGPYGYTF
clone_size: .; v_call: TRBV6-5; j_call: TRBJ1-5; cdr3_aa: CASSLGRENQPQHF
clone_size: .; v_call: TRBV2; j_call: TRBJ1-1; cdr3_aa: CASSERGANTEAFF